This entry lists 32 T cell receptor beta chains sequenced from one sample in a study of shared clonotypes between healthy human individuals. Produced via immunoSEQ multiplex PCR; TCRdb's table is partial and in-frame only. Among approximately 470,000 clones listed, around 80% were seen once. Sequenced input: PBMCs. The source of these receptors is a woman in her thirties or forties in good health. Some clones in this sample may be carry-over from other donors' samples.

The J gene is TRBJ2-1, the V gene TRBV6-4, with 14 bases aligning to TRBD2. Germline loops: CDR1 MRHNA, CDR2 SNTAGT. The CDR3 loop spans 19 amino acids. J gave up 0 bases and V 3 bases, and 7 bases lay outside the gene matches. The CDR3 sequence: CASSDMGLAGARSYNEQFF. Here the CDR3 DNA reads TGTGCCAGCAGTGATATGGGACTAGCGGGAGCCCGCTCCTACAATGAGCAGTTCTTC.

Worth noting for this clone: Other DNA variants within this sample encode the same CDR3. V is TRBV14 and J is TRBJ1-1; no definite D call. This CDR3 is 13 amino acids long. V was clipped by 2 bases and J by 1 base, with 5 bases between them. Per germline, CDR1 SGHDN and CDR2 FVKESK. The CDR3 reads CASSQSRNTEAFF. The CDR3 region has the DNA TGTGCCAGCAGCCAATCCAGGAACACTGAAGCTTTCTTT.

The chain links TRBV5-1 to TRBJ1-4; 9 nucleotides align to TRBD1. After removal of 4 bases from V and 7 bases from J, the junction contained 14 bases not matched to a gene. Germline CDR1 SGHRS, CDR2 YFSETQ. The CDR3 sequence is 17 residues long. CDR3 loop: CASSLVPGQGGGEKLFF. DNA of the CDR3: TGCGCCAGCAGCCTAGTCCCGGGACAGGGTGGAGGTGAAAAACTGTTTTTT.

This chain links TRBV7-9 with TRBJ1-4; D is undetermined. V lost 4 bases and J lost 0, with 3 bases in between. The germline CDR1 and CDR2 sequences are SEHNR and FQNEAQ (reference sequence). The CDR3 runs 13 residues. CDR3 residues: CASSSTTNEKLFF. DNA for the CDR3: TGTGCCAGCAGCTCAACAACTAATGAAAAACTGTTTTTT.

For the CDR3, the DNA is TGTGCCAGCAGAGGGGGAGGCTACGAGCAGTACTTC. Protein product: CASRGGGYEQYF. The rearrangement uses TRBV6-5 and TRBJ2-7; D is possibly TRBD1 or TRBD2 (6 bases each). CDR3 length: 12 amino acids. CDR1 and CDR2 from the germline V gene are MNHEY and SVGAGI. The V end was cut by 6 bases, the J end by 3 bases, with 9 bases between.

This rearrangement joins TRBV4-2 to TRBJ2-7, with 7 bases that match TRBD1. Germline trimming cut 0 bases from V and 4 bases from J; bases unmatched to any gene: 3. This CDR3 has 14 residues. CDR1 LGHNA and CDR2 YNFKEQ come from the germline V gene. CDR3 amino acids: CASSQENRGYEQYF. The CDR3 DNA sequence: TGTGCCAGCAGCCAAGAGAACAGGGGTTACGAGCAGTACTTC.

CDR3 loop: CASSLAGSSYNSPLHF. The CDR3 DNA sequence: TGTGCCAGCAGTCTGGCCGGGAGCTCCTATAATTCACCCCTCCACTTT. This chain connects TRBV11-2 to TRBJ1-6; D gene uncertain. Germline CDR1 is SGHAT and CDR2 is FQNNGV. V shed 6 bases and J shed 0 bases, with 12 bases lying between them. This CDR3 is built from 16 residues.

The chain is built from TRBV14 and TRBJ1-1; D call uncertain. Germline V gene lookup returns CDR1 SGHDN and CDR2 FVKESK. The germline V and J ends were trimmed by 1 base and 10 bases, with 10 bases remaining between them. CDR3 length: 12 amino acids. Here the CDR3 reads CASSQVGILAFF. The CDR3, as DNA: TGTGCCAGCAGCCAAGTGGGGATCTTAGCTTTCTTT.

The rearrangement links TRBV28 to TRBJ1-4; 7 bases match TRBD1. After removal of 3 bases from V and 11 bases from J, the junction contained 6 bases not matched to a gene. CDR3 length: 13 residues. Germline CDR1 is MDHEN and CDR2 is SYDVKM. The CDR3 protein is CASSLGQSRKLFF. The CDR3 nucleotides read TGTGCCAGCAGTTTGGGACAGTCGCGGAAACTGTTTTTT.

The CDR3, as DNA: TGCGCCAGCAGCCAAGATTATAGGCCAGATACGCAGTATTTT. It specifies CASSQDYRPDTQYF. The chain links TRBV4-3 to TRBJ2-3; D unresolved. The germline V gene encodes CDR1 LGHNA and CDR2 YSLEER. The CDR3 is made up of 14 amino acids. Trimming shortened V by 0 bases and J by 4 bases, and 8 bases separated the two germline ends.

The chain couples TRBV7-6 to TRBJ2-3; 7 bases map to TRBD2. Per the germline V gene, CDR1 is SGHVS and CDR2 is FNYEAQ. This CDR3 is built from 14 residues. V shed 3 bases, J shed 4 bases, and the junction held 4 bases outside the gene matches. The CDR3 reads CASSLRESPDTQYF. CDR3 nucleotide sequence: TGTGCCAGCAGCTTGCGGGAGTCCCCAGATACGCAGTATTTT.

The V gene is TRBV19, the J gene TRBJ1-1, with a weak D call TRBD1 (5 bases). V was cut by 6 bases and J by 0 bases, with 14 bases left in between. The V gene's germline CDR1 is LNHDA and CDR2 SQIVND (reference sequence). The CDR3 totals 15 residues. The CDR3 DNA sequence: TGTGCCAGTAGCATGGGGGGATGGATGAACACTGAAGCTTTCTTT. It yields the protein CASSMGGWMNTEAFF. Full variable domain (rest looked up from reference TRBV19 and TRBJ1-1): DGGITQSPKYLFRKEGQNVTLSCEQNLNHDAMYWYRQDPGQGLRLIYYSQIVNDFQKGDIAEGYSVSREKKESFPLTVTSAQKNPTAFYLCASSMGGWMNTEAFFGQGTRLTVV.

This CDR3 reads CASSLSPGRSMGSDTQYF. CDR3 in DNA: TGTGCCAGCAGTTTATCGCCTGGCCGGTCGATGGGGTCAGATACGCAGTATTTT. V gene TRBV27 combines with J gene TRBJ2-3; D is undetermined. Per germline, CDR1 MNHEY and CDR2 SMNVEV (reference sequence). V lost 0 bases, J lost 4 bases, and 20 bases lay in between. The CDR3 consists of 18 residues.

The sample holds one count of this clone. This chain links TRBV7-9 with TRBJ2-5, with 10 positions matching TRBD1. This CDR3 spans 16 amino acids. V shed 4 bases and J 4 bases; nucleotides not matched to a gene: 9. Germline V gene lookup returns CDR1 SEHNR and CDR2 FQNEAQ (reference sequence). The CDR3: CASSSGLGQGVETQYF. Here the CDR3 DNA reads TGTGCCAGCAGCTCGGGCCTCGGACAGGGGGTAGAGACCCAGTACTTC.

This chain connects TRBV2 to TRBJ1-4; 12 positions match TRBD1. Germline CDR1 SNHLY, CDR2 FYNNEI. V was pared by 6 bases and J by 4 bases, with 3 bases of the junction left unmatched. CDR3 length: 15 residues. The CDR3 DNA reads as TGTGCCAGCAGAGGGACAGGGGGCTTTAATGAAAAACTGTTTTTT. Amino acid sequence: CASRGTGGFNEKLFF.

Comment on this clone: Within the sample, other DNA sequences also encode this same CDR3. The chain joins TRBV5-1 to TRBJ2-2, with a possible D match to TRBD2 (5 bases). V was trimmed by 0 bases and J by 1 base, leaving 10 bases between them. The germline V gene encodes CDR1 SGHRS and CDR2 YFSETQ. This CDR3 contains 16 residues. CDR3 sequence: CASSLAERVNTGELFF. In nucleotides, the CDR3 is TGCGCCAGCAGCTTGGCCGAGAGGGTGAACACCGGGGAGCTGTTTTTT.

V usage is TRBV28 and J usage is TRBJ1-1; 12 bases match TRBD1. This CDR3 region has 16 residues. The junction had 7 bases not matched to a gene; V was cut back by 5 bases and J by 3 bases. Germline lookup yields CDR1 MDHEN and CDR2 SYDVKM. CDR3: CASSLPGQGADTEAFF. The CDR3 nucleotides read TGTGCCAGCAGTCTGCCGGGACAGGGGGCGGACACTGAAGCTTTCTTT.

The V call is TRBV19, the J call TRBJ1-2, with TRBD1 matching over 10 bases. The CDR3 length is 18 residues. CDR1 and CDR2 from the germline V gene are LNHDA and SQIVND (reference sequence). V was clipped by 4 bases and J by 4 bases; unmatched bases: 15. The CDR3 coding sequence is TGTGCCAGTAGTAATACCCGGGACAGGGGACGACGGGGCTATGGCTACACCTTC. Its protein is CASSNTRDRGRRGYGYTF.

The gene calls are TRBV14 and TRBJ2-7; 13 positions agree with TRBD2. The ends lost 4 bases at V and 6 bases at J; junction bases unmatched: 9. This CDR3 is 16 amino acids long. Germline V gene data show CDR1 as SGHDN and CDR2 as FVKESK. The CDR3 DNA sequence: TGTGCCAGCAGCCCCAAGCAGACTAGCGGGAGGACCGAGCAGTACTTC. Amino acids: CASSPKQTSGRTEQYF.

This clone occurred a few times. The rearrangement joins TRBV6-1 to TRBJ2-4; D perhaps matches TRBD1 (6 bases). The V end lost 0 bases, the J end lost 6 bases, and 18 bases lay between the germline ends. CDR1 MNHNS and CDR2 SASEGT come from the germline V gene. The CDR3 contains 17 residues. The CDR3 sequence: CASSEARGVDTRNIQYF. Here the CDR3 DNA reads TGTGCCAGCAGTGAAGCCAGGGGAGTGGACACAAGAAACATTCAGTACTTC.

On this clone itself: A junction boundary mismatches the germline segment, possibly from a read error. The V call is TRBV10-3, the J call TRBJ2-5; the D gene is possibly TRBD2 (6 bases). The germline gives CDR1 ENHRY, CDR2 SYGVKD. The CDR3 extends over 12 amino acids. This CDR3 is CVISSSEETQYF. The CDR3 coding sequence is TGTGTCATCTCGTCTAGCGAAGAGACCCAGTACTTC.

Comments on this clone: One junction end does not reproduce the germline sequence, and a read error may be involved. This rearrangement joins TRBV6-6 to TRBJ2-1, with unresolved D. This CDR3 is 14 amino acids long. Germline CDR1 reads MNHNY; CDR2 reads SVGAGI (reference sequence). The chain's CDR3 is CASSDSVRVNEQFF. The CDR3, as DNA: TGTGCCAGCAGTGACTCCGTTAGGGTGAATGAGCAGTTCTTC.

The gene calls are TRBV10-1 and TRBJ2-1; D may correspond to TRBD1 or TRBD2 (5 bases each). The V gene lost 1 base and the J gene lost 6 bases, with 10 bases spanning the gap. CDR3 length equals 14 residues. Germline loops: CDR1 WNHNN, CDR2 SYGVQD (reference sequence). The CDR3: CASSEWAGGNEQFF. In DNA form, the CDR3 reads TGCGCCAGCAGTGAGTGGGCTGGGGGCAATGAGCAGTTCTTC.

The J gene is TRBJ1-1, the V gene TRBV27; D unclear. The CDR3 is 13 residues long. Trimming removed 6 bases from V and 3 bases from J, with 11 bases in between. Germline CDR1 is MNHEY and CDR2 is SMNVEV (reference sequence). CDR3: CASRDIGYTEAFF. CDR3 DNA: TGTGCCAGCAGAGACATTGGGTACACTGAAGCTTTCTTT.

This clone was counted at least ten times. The chain joins TRBV2 to TRBJ2-5; D unclear. V lost 2 bases, J lost 8 bases, and 18 bases lay in between. There are 15 residues in the CDR3. CDR1 and CDR2 from the germline V gene are SNHLY and FYNNEI. The CDR3 region has the DNA TGTGCCAGCAGTGAACGGGTAGTAGGGAAGGTCACCCAGTACTTC. Translation: CASSERVVGKVTQYF.

J is TRBJ2-1 and V is TRBV27, with D maybe TRBD2 (5 bases). Looked up from germline, CDR1 is MNHEY and CDR2 is SMNVEV (reference sequence). The CDR3 runs 12 residues. Trimming cost V 5 bases and J 9 bases, with 11 bases left between them. For the CDR3, the DNA is TGTGCCAGCAGTCTCTTCGAGGGTGAGCAGTTCTTC. It codes for CASSLFEGEQFF.

Of note for this clone: This sample includes further DNA sequences coding for the same CDR3. The rearrangement links TRBV7-7 to TRBJ2-6; TRBD1 might be the D (6 bases). V was cut by 10 bases and J by 4 bases, with 17 bases left in between. This CDR3 is built from 15 residues. Germline CDR1 reads SSHAT; CDR2 reads FNYEAQ (reference sequence). The CDR3 DNA is TGTGCCATCCAATCTACAGGGTCAGGGGCCAACGTCCTGACTTTC. This gives the protein CAIQSTGSGANVLTF.

This chain uses TRBV6-1 with TRBJ2-7, with TRBD1 matching 9 bases. The germline V gene has CDR1 MNHNS and CDR2 SASEGT. Trimming at V came to 7 bases and at J to 4 bases, leaving 11 bases not matched to a gene. This CDR3 spans 15 amino acids. Written as DNA, the CDR3 is TGTGCCAGCAAGTTACAGGGGGCGGCTCGATACGAGCAGTACTTC. Translating it yields CASKLQGAARYEQYF.

Turning to this clone: A much larger clone lies a single base off, so this may be a read error. Other DNA sequences in the same sample also yield this CDR3. The V call is TRBV6-1, the J call TRBJ2-7; possibly TRBD2 for D (6 bases). Germline values: CDR1 MNHNS, CDR2 SASEGT. CDR3 length: 16 amino acids. In nucleotides, the CDR3 is TGTGCTAGCAGTGAAGATAGCGGAACTACCTCCTACGAGCAGTACTTC. Amino acids: CASSEDSGTTSYEQYF.

The genes are TRBV19 and TRBJ1-6; TRBD1 aligns across 8 bases. The J segment lost 9 bases and the V segment lost 7 bases, leaving 8 bases of the junction unmatched. CDR3 size: 14 residues. CDR1 and CDR2 from the germline V gene are LNHDA and SQIVND (reference sequence). This CDR3 reads CASNSGQGVSPLHF. CDR3 bases: TGTGCCAGTAATTCTGGACAGGGAGTTTCACCCCTCCACTTT.

This chain connects TRBV7-2 to TRBJ1-5; D perhaps matches TRBD1 (6 bases). Trimming shortened V by 6 bases and J by 4 bases, and 16 bases separated the two germline ends. From germline, CDR1 is SGHTA and CDR2 FQGNSA. This CDR3 spans 15 amino acids. The CDR3 nucleotides read TGTGCCAGCAGAGCCCCCGGGACACCGAATCAGCCCCAGCATTTT. Protein sequence: CASRAPGTPNQPQHF.

CDR3 coding DNA: TGTGCCAGCTCACCGTTTAAGGAGTCGGATGAGCAGTTCTTC. As protein: CASSPFKESDEQFF. The chain is built from TRBV18 and TRBJ2-1; D remains unclear. V was cut by 3 bases and J by 8 bases, with 14 bases left in between. CDR3 length: 14 amino acids. Germline lookup yields CDR1 KGHSH and CDR2 LQKENI.